These 28 T cell receptor beta chains originate from one sample sequenced in a study of blood T cell repertoires in COVID-19. TCRdb's table, derived via immunoSEQ multiplex PCR, lists solely in-frame clones and lacks some. The repertoire holds about 30,000 clones, approximately 96% seen once, with about 4.1% in the top ten. The sample consisted of peripheral blood. Receptor source: a human donor with active COVID-19. The donor label of this sample is uncertain.

The chain employs TRBV5-6 and TRBJ1-4; a possible D gene is TRBD1 (5 bases). The V end lost 4 bases, the J end lost 1 base, and 17 bases lay between the germline ends. CDR3 length: 17 amino acids. CDR1 and CDR2 from the germline V gene are SGHDT and YYEEEE. CDR3 DNA: TGTGCCAGCAGCCCCAGGGAACTCGTGGGAACTAATGAAAAACTGTTTTTT. This sequence encodes CASSPRELVGTNEKLFF. The full variable domain, with the rest looked up from reference TRBV5-6 and TRBJ1-4, is DAGVTQSPTHLIKTRGQQVTLRCSPKSGHDTVSWYQQALGQGPQFIFQYYEEEERQRGNFPDRFSGHQFPNYSSELNVNALLLGDSALYLCASSPRELVGTNEKLFFGSGTQLSVL.

V gene TRBV30 combines with J gene TRBJ2-2; a weak D match, TRBD2 (5 bases). V was pared by 2 bases and J by 2 bases, with 12 bases between. The length of the CDR3 is 15 residues. Looked up from germline, CDR1 is GTSNPN and CDR2 is SVGIG (reference sequence). In DNA form, the CDR3 reads TGTGCCTGGAGTTCGGCGGGCGTAAACACCGGGGAGCTGTTTTTT. Protein sequence: CAWSSAGVNTGELFF.

The rearrangement uses TRBV4-3 and TRBJ2-7; 11 bases align to TRBD2. The V segment lost 4 bases and the J segment 4 bases; nucleotides outside the gene matches: 9. The CDR3 consists of 16 residues. The V gene's germline CDR1 is LGHNA and CDR2 YSLEER. The CDR3 bases are TGCGCCAGCAGCCCAATACTAGCGGGGGTCTCTTACGAGCAGTACTTC. The encoded protein is CASSPILAGVSYEQYF.

V gene TRBV11-2 combines with J gene TRBJ2-7; D is perhaps TRBD1 (5 bases). Germline-derived CDR1 and CDR2 are SGHAT and FQNNGV. CDR3 length: 12 amino acids. V was shortened by 2 bases and J by 4 bases, with 6 bases between the two germline ends. CDR3 in DNA: TGTGCCAGCAGCTTACAGGGTTACGAGCAGTACTTC. Its translation is CASSLQGYEQYF. The full variable domain, rest sourced from reference TRBV11-2 and TRBJ2-7, is EAGVAQSPRYKIIEKRQSVAFWCNPISGHATLYWYQQILGQGPKLLIQFQNNGVVDDSQLPKDRFSAERLKGVDSTLKIQPAKLEDSAVYLCASSLQGYEQYFGPGTRLTVT.

The V call is TRBV5-1, the J call TRBJ2-3; D might be TRBD2 (7 bases). V was trimmed by 3 bases and J by 2 bases, leaving 10 bases between them. Per the germline V gene, CDR1 is SGHRS and CDR2 is YFSETQ. The CDR3 length is 14 residues. CDR3 protein: CASSSGGPTDTQYF. The CDR3 bases are TGCGCCAGCAGCTCGGGGGGCCCCACAGATACGCAGTATTTT. The full variable domain, completed using reference TRBV5-1 and TRBJ2-3, is KAGVTQTPRYLIKTRGQQVTLSCSPISGHRSVSWYQQTPGQGLQFLFEYFSETQRNKGNFPGRFSGRQFSNSRSEMNVSTLELGDSALYLCASSSGGPTDTQYFGPGTRLTVL.

The CDR3 DNA is TGCAGCGTTGAAAGACAGTACAATGAGCAGTTCTTC. Translated: CSVERQYNEQFF. The chain recombines TRBV29-1 with TRBJ2-1; possibly TRBD1 for D (5 bases). The CDR3 runs to 12 residues. The V end was cut by 2 bases, the J end by 4 bases, with 6 bases between. CDR1 is SQVTM and CDR2 is ANQGSEA in the germline V gene.

V gene TRBV18 combines with J gene TRBJ1-1, with D perhaps TRBD1 (5 bases). There are 13 residues in the CDR3. Trimming removed 4 bases from V and 3 bases from J, with 9 bases in between. From germline, CDR1 is KGHSH and CDR2 LQKENI. CDR3 sequence reads: CASSRGGDTEAFF. CDR3 DNA sequence: TGTGCCAGCTCACGTGGGGGGGACACTGAAGCTTTCTTT.

This clone has more than one count but fewer than ten. This sequence joins TRBV12-3 or TRBV12-4 and TRBJ1-2; D gene uncertain. V lost 6 bases to trimming and J lost 4 bases, with 9 bases between them. CDR3 length: 12 amino acids. DNA for the CDR3: TGTGCCAGCAGCGGACTTGGCTATGGCTACACCTTC. Residues: CASSGLGYGYTF.

The chain carries TRBV5-8 and TRBJ2-7, with D possibly TRBD2 on 5 matching bases. CDR1 and CDR2 from the germline V gene are SGHTS and YDEGEE. The CDR3 contains 11 residues. V was clipped by 3 bases and J by 6 bases, with 7 bases between them. The CDR3 DNA reads as TGTGCCAGCAGCTGGAGGTTCGAGCAGTACTTC. This encodes CASSWRFEQYF.

The CDR3 nucleotides are TGTGCCAGCAGTTCCCGGGACAGGTACTACGAGCAGTACTTC. Its translation: CASSSRDRYYEQYF. The rearrangement links TRBV6-5 to TRBJ2-7; TRBD1 matches 8 bases. The trim removed 4 bases at V and 3 bases at J, leaving 5 bases unmatched. The CDR3 has 14 amino acids. Germline values: CDR1 MNHEY, CDR2 SVGAGI.

The chain joins TRBV18 to TRBJ1-2, with 8 bases fitting TRBD1. CDR3 length equals 16 residues. Germline-derived CDR1 and CDR2 are KGHSH and LQKENI. Unmatched junction bases numbered 12, after V lost 5 bases and J lost 4 bases. The CDR3 region is CASSSRLDRDSYGYTF. The CDR3 nucleotides read TGTGCCAGCTCATCAAGACTGGACAGGGATAGCTATGGCTACACCTTC.

The chain carries TRBV7-6 and TRBJ2-2; 9 bases map to TRBD1. This CDR3 comprises 15 residues. V gave up 1 base and J gave up 4 bases; unmatched junction bases: 1. The germline V gene has CDR1 SGHVS and CDR2 FNYEAQ. CDR3 DNA: TGTGCCAGCAGCTTAGGGACAGGGGTCACCGGGGAGCTGTTTTTT. It translates to CASSLGTGVTGELFF.

The chain has TRBV19 and TRBJ2-7; the D gene is possibly TRBD1 (6 bases). From germline, CDR1 is LNHDA and CDR2 SQIVND (reference sequence). The CDR3 consists of 13 residues. Trimming took 2 bases from V and 5 from J, leaving 10 bases between them. Written as DNA, the CDR3 is TGTGCCAGTAGTATATTGGGGGCCCACGAGCAGTACTTC. This translates into CASSILGAHEQYF.

The genes are TRBV18 and TRBJ2-7; 7 nucleotides match TRBD1. Germline CDR1 reads KGHSH; CDR2 reads LQKENI. This CDR3 comprises 17 residues. The junction had 10 bases not matched to a gene; V was cut back by 0 bases and J by 2 bases. The CDR3: CASSPPSTGALPYEQYF. The CDR3 region has the DNA TGTGCCAGCTCACCACCGAGTACAGGGGCCTTACCCTACGAGCAGTACTTC.

The rearrangement joins TRBV10-3 to TRBJ2-7; D is possibly TRBD2 (5 bases). The CDR3 contains 16 residues. V lost 0 bases and J lost 3, with 15 bases in between. The germline CDR1 and CDR2 sequences are ENHRY and SYGVKD. CDR3 loop: CAISESKHSVIYEQYF. The CDR3 coding sequence is TGTGCCATCAGTGAGTCTAAGCATAGCGTGATCTACGAGCAGTACTTC.

The genes are TRBV15 and TRBJ1-4; D possibly corresponds to TRBD1 (5 bases). This CDR3 spans 14 amino acids. The germline gives CDR1 LNHNV, CDR2 YYDKDF (reference sequence). V was clipped by 5 bases and J by 8 bases, with 15 bases between them. The CDR3, as DNA: TGTGCCACCAGCGGGGCGTCCCGGAACGAAAAACTGTTTTTT. Translation gives CATSGASRNEKLFF.

The chain uses TRBV6-5 and TRBJ1-2; D perhaps matches TRBD1 (5 bases). The V and J ends lost 5 bases and 3 bases respectively, with 10 bases between them. This CDR3 has 13 residues. Germline assignment: CDR1 MNHEY and CDR2 SVGAGI. The CDR3 DNA is TGTGCCAGCAGTACCCGACAGTACTATGGCTACACCTTC. Translating gives CASSTRQYYGYTF.

This chain links TRBV6-6 with TRBJ1-4; TRBD1 agrees at 10 bases. The CDR3 contains 15 residues. Losses at the gene ends were 2 bases for V and 8 bases for J; bases not matched to a gene: 5. Germline CDR1 and CDR2: MNHNY and SVGAGI (reference sequence). The CDR3 loop reads CASSYEPGQGEKLFF. CDR3 bases: TGTGCCAGCAGTTACGAGCCGGGACAGGGGGAAAAACTGTTTTTT.

V is TRBV10-3 and J is TRBJ2-1; 7 positions match TRBD2. This CDR3 comprises 15 residues. Germline V gives CDR1 ENHRY, CDR2 SYGVKD. V lost 7 bases, J lost 7 bases, and 13 bases stayed unmatched. The CDR3 reads CAINIRDGGLNEQFF. The CDR3 DNA reads TGTGCCATCAACATCCGGGACGGGGGGTTGAATGAGCAGTTCTTC.

The V call is TRBV18, the J call TRBJ2-5; TRBD1 is a possible D gene (5 bases). Germline V lookup: CDR1 KGHSH, CDR2 LQKENI. Trimming removed 3 bases at V and 1 base at J, with 12 bases between. CDR3 length equals 15 residues. The CDR3 loop reads CASSPGANPQETQYF. CDR3 coding DNA: TGTGCCAGCTCACCTGGGGCTAACCCCCAAGAGACCCAGTACTTC.

The V gene is TRBV28, the J gene TRBJ1-4, with 7 bases aligning to TRBD1. Germline values: CDR1 MDHEN, CDR2 SYDVKM. This CDR3 is built from 14 residues. V shed 3 bases and J 8 bases; nucleotides not matched to a gene: 6. DNA of the CDR3: TGTGCCAGCAGTTTTGCAGGGGGACAGGAAAAACTGTTTTTT. It translates to CASSFAGGQEKLFF. Looking up the rest from reference TRBV28 and TRBJ1-4 gives the full variable domain: DVKVTQSSRYLVKRTGEKVFLECVQDMDHENMFWYRQDPGLGLRLIYFSYDVKMKEKGDIPEGYSVSREKKERFSLILESASTNQTSMYLCASSFAGGQEKLFFGSGTQLSVL.

The V gene is TRBV6-1, the J gene TRBJ2-4; 12 positions agree with TRBD2. The CDR3 totals 14 residues. From germline, CDR1 is MNHNS and CDR2 SASEGT. V trimming: 3 bases; J trimming: 8 bases; junction bases outside the gene matches: 2. In nucleotides, the CDR3 is TGTGCCAGCAGTGAGACTAGCGGGAGCGACATTCAGTACTTC. Protein sequence: CASSETSGSDIQYF.

The gene calls are TRBV28 and TRBJ2-1, with D possibly being TRBD2 (5 bases). V dropped 8 bases and J dropped 2 bases, with 16 bases sitting between them. Germline V gene data show CDR1 as MDHEN and CDR2 as SYDVKM. This CDR3 has 15 amino acids. The CDR3 sequence is CASAPRAMPYNEQFF. DNA of the CDR3: TGTGCCAGCGCTCCGAGGGCGATGCCCTACAATGAGCAGTTCTTC. The entire variable domain, with the rest obtained from reference TRBV28 and TRBJ2-1, is as follows: DVKVTQSSRYLVKRTGEKVFLECVQDMDHENMFWYRQDPGLGLRLIYFSYDVKMKEKGDIPEGYSVSREKKERFSLILESASTNQTSMYLCASAPRAMPYNEQFFGPGTRLTVL.

The chain has TRBV16 and TRBJ1-2; TRBD1 aligns across 11 bases. CDR1 is KGHSY, CDR2 FQNENV, per germline. The trim removed 4 bases at V and 3 bases at J, leaving 4 bases unmatched. The CDR3 runs 15 residues. The CDR3 coding sequence is TGTGCCAGCAGCCTGAGGACAGGGGGCGACTATGGCTACACCTTC. It codes for CASSLRTGGDYGYTF.

The chain has TRBV5-6 and TRBJ2-3; weak D call: TRBD2 (6 bases). The germline V gene has CDR1 SGHDT and CDR2 YYEEEE. The V and J ends lost 4 bases and 2 bases respectively, with 11 bases between them. CDR3 size: 14 residues. In DNA form, the CDR3 reads TGTGCCAGCAGCCTTGGGGGGTACACAGATACGCAGTATTTT. This encodes CASSLGGYTDTQYF.

This clone was seen just once. The gene calls are TRBV11-3 and TRBJ2-5; tentative D call: TRBD2 (6 bases). Trimming shortened V by 3 bases and J by 1 base, and 9 bases separated the two germline ends. This CDR3 spans 14 amino acids. Germline lookup yields CDR1 SGHNT and CDR2 YENEEA. The CDR3 nucleotides are TGTGCCAGCAGCTTTGGGGGGACCCAAGAGACCCAGTACTTC. Translated: CASSFGGTQETQYF.

The CDR3 here is CASSQDLLFEGQGGTYEQYF. DNA for the CDR3: TGTGCCAGCAGCCAAGATCTTCTTTTTGAAGGACAGGGGGGTACCTACGAGCAGTACTTC. The chain couples TRBV3-1 (or the pseudogene TRBV3-2) to TRBJ2-7; 10 nucleotides match TRBD1. The CDR3 contains 20 residues. The V gene end was trimmed by 0 bases and the J gene end by 2 bases; junction bases not matched to a gene: 16. Germline lookup yields CDR1 LGHDT and CDR2 YNNKEL (reference sequence).

V is TRBV20-1 and J is TRBJ2-5, with 7 bases aligning to TRBD2. V lost 3 bases and J lost 4; bases outside the gene matches: 5. This CDR3 is built from 13 residues. Germline-derived CDR1 and CDR2 are DFQATT and SNEGSKA (reference sequence). The CDR3 sequence: CSASGIAGETQYF. The CDR3, as DNA: TGCAGTGCTAGTGGAATAGCGGGAGAGACCCAGTACTTC.